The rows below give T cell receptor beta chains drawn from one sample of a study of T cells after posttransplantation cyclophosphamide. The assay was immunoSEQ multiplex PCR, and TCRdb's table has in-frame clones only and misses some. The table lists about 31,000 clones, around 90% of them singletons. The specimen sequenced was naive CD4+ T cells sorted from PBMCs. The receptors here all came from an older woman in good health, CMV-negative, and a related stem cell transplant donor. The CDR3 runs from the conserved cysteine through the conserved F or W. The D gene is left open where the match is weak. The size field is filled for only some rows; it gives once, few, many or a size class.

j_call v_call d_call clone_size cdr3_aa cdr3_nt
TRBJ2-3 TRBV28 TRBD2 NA CASSQDRLAGGITDTQYF TGTGCCAGCAGTCAAGACAGACTAGCGGGGGGGATCACAGATACGCAGTATTTT
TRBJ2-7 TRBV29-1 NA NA CSVEGALYEQYF TGCAGCGTGGAGGGCGCCCTCTACGAGCAGTACTTC
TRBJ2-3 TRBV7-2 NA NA CASSSGLPLWDTQYF TGTGCCAGCAGCTCGGGACTCCCCCTGTGGGATACGCAGTATTTT
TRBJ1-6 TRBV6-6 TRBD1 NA CASRRGTGNSPLHF TGTGCCAGCAGACGAGGGACAGGGAATTCACCCCTCCACTTT
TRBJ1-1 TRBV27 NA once CASTLRAGNTEAFF TGTGCCAGCACCCTGAGGGCCGGGAACACTGAAGCTTTCTTT
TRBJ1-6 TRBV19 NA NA CASSMAGRNSPLHF TGTGCCAGTAGTATGGCAGGGCGTAATTCACCCCTCCACTTT
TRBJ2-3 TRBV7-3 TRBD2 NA CASSPGSGGATQYF TGTGCCAGCAGCCCGGGGAGCGGGGGGGCTACGCAGTATTTT
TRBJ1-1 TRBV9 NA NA CASSVGLRVNTEAFF TGTGCCAGCAGCGTAGGCCTCCGCGTGAACACTGAAGCTTTCTTT
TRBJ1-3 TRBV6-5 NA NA CATSGGLSGNTIYF TGTGCCACCTCGGGGGGGCTGTCTGGAAACACCATATATTTT
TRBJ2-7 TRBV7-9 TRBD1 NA CASSEDRIPYEQYF TGTGCCAGCAGCGAGGACAGGATCCCCTACGAGCAGTACTTC
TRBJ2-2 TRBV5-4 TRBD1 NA CASSREQGIAGELFF TGTGCCAGCAGCCGCGAACAGGGGATCGCCGGGGAGCTGTTTTTT
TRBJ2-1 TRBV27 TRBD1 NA CASRDPGGPYNEQFF TGTGCCAGCAGAGACCCAGGGGGACCGTACAATGAGCAGTTCTTC
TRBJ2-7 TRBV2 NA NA CASSSQSYEQYF TGTGCCAGCAGTTCACAGAGTTACGAGCAGTACTTC
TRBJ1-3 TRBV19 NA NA CASSHDTNSGNTIYF TGTGCCAGTAGTCACGACACCAACTCTGGAAACACCATATATTTT
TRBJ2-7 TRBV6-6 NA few CASSYEGNYEQYF TGTGCCAGCAGTTACGAGGGTAATTACGAGCAGTACTTC
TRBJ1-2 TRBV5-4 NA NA CASSVPQGGYTF TGTGCCAGCAGCGTCCCCCAGGGGGGCTACACCTTC
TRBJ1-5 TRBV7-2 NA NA CASSPDSSNQPQHF TGTGCCAGCAGTCCAGACTCATCCAATCAGCCCCAGCATTTT
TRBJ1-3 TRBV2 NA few CASSSQGSGNTIYF TGTGCCAGCAGTTCACAGGGCTCTGGAAACACCATATATTTT